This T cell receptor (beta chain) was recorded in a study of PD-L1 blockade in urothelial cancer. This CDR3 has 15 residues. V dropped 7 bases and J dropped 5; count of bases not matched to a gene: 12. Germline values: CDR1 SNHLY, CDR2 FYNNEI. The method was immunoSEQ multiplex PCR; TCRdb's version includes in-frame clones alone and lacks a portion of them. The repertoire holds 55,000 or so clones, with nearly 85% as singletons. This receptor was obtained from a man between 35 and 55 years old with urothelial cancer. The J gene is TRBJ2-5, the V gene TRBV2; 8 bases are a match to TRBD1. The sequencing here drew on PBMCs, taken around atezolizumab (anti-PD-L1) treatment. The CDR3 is CASTKHADRGETQYF. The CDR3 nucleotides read TGTGCCAGCACCAAACACGCCGACAGGGGTGAGACCCAGTACTTC.